The entry below describes one T cell receptor beta chain. Antigen specificity is unknown. V was cut by 2 bases and J by 4 bases, with 15 bases left in between. The CDR3 has 16 residues. CDR1 is SGHTA and CDR2 is FQGNSA in the germline V gene. These data originate in a study of T cell responses to AZD1222 COVID-19 vaccine. Only in-frame clones appear in the TCRdb table, and some are missing; sequencing was by immunoSEQ multiplex PCR. Of around 89,000 clones in the sample, 75% to 90% were seen once. Whole-study findings and limits: There were mostly white British donors and more females than males, and clonal diversity was possibly underestimated. Spike-specific TCR depth and breadth grew after two AZD1222 doses. At baseline, seropositivity was found in only six AZD1222 recipients.

The origin of this receptor is an adult who received the AZD1222 COVID-19 vaccine. The sequenced sample was peripheral blood, obtained 28 days after the second AZD1222 dose. The V call is TRBV7-2, the J call TRBJ1-5; D is uncertain. The CDR3 loop is CASSLQSEGPNQPQHF. The CDR3 DNA reads as TGTGCCAGCAGCTTACAAAGTGAGGGCCCAAATCAGCCCCAGCATTTT.